The clone carrying this T cell receptor (beta chain) was counted a single time. These data originate in a study of T cell changes during pregnancy in multiple sclerosis. Generated by immunoSEQ multiplex PCR, the TCRdb table keeps only in-frame clones and is missing some. Among over 50,000 clones listed, 90% were seen once. Germline loops: CDR1 MGHDK, CDR2 SYGVNS. This CDR3 is 13 amino acids long. V was shortened by 3 bases and J by 0 bases, with 5 bases between the two germline ends. V and J are TRBV25-1 and TRBJ1-1; D remains ambiguous. The sequenced sample was peripheral blood, obtained in the first trimester of pregnancy. The origin of this receptor is a female donor in good health, enrolled as a control in a pregnancy study. CDR3 sequence reads: CASSESVNTEAFF. In nucleotides, the CDR3 is TGTGCCAGCAGTGAGTCGGTGAACACTGAAGCTTTCTTT. The full variable domain, in which reference TRBV25-1 and TRBJ1-1 provide the parts outside the CDR3, is EADIYQTPRYLVIGTGKKITLECSQTMGHDKMYWYQQDPGMELHLIHYSYGVNSTEKGDLSSESTVSRIRTEHFPLTLESARPSHTSQYLCASSESVNTEAFFGQGTRLTVV.